The rows below give T cell receptor beta chains drawn from one sample of a study of CD8 T cells in ankylosing spondylitis. Each CDR3 protein gets one entry after TCRdb re-called the 5' RACE reads with MiXCR. This table holds 290,000 or so distinct CDR3 sequences, around 21% found once. Sequenced: blood, either unsorted or a sorted T cell fraction (not recorded which). Receptors were obtained from a female donor with ankylosing spondylitis or in good health (not recorded which). The CDR3 runs from the conserved cysteine through the conserved F or W. Each record gives: J gene, V gene, clone size, D gene, CDR3 DNA, CDR3 protein. The D gene is left open where the match is weak. Size values are once, few and many counts, or a class for expanded clones, and some rows have none.

j_gene: TRBJ1-1; v_gene: TRBV29-1; abundance: many; d_gene: NA; CDR3nt: TGCAGCGTTGTAAGGGCGACGAACACTGAAGCTTTCTTT; CDR3aa: CSVVRATNTEAFF
j_gene: TRBJ2-1; v_gene: TRBV7-9; abundance: NA; d_gene: NA; CDR3nt: TGTGCCAGCAGCCTAGGGGTTCACAATGAGCAGTTCTTC; CDR3aa: CASSLGVHNEQFF
j_gene: TRBJ1-5; v_gene: TRBV10-2; abundance: few; d_gene: TRBD1; CDR3nt: TGCGCCAGCAGTAGCAGCGCAGGGACAGAACAGCCCCAGCATTTT; CDR3aa: CASSSSAGTEQPQHF
j_gene: TRBJ1-4; v_gene: TRBV4-3; abundance: NA; d_gene: NA; CDR3nt: TGCGCCAGCAGCCAAGGGCGTCGGGAAAAACTGTTTTTT; CDR3aa: CASSQGRREKLFF
j_gene: TRBJ1-4; v_gene: TRBV7-1; abundance: NA; d_gene: NA; CDR3nt: TGTGCCAGCAGCTACGGCCCTGAAAAACTGTTTTTT; CDR3aa: CASSYGPEKLFF
j_gene: TRBJ2-3; v_gene: TRBV14; abundance: few; d_gene: TRBD2; CDR3nt: TGTGCCAGCAGCCCTTATAGCGGGAGAGATACGCAGTATTTT; CDR3aa: CASSPYSGRDTQYF
j_gene: TRBJ1-1; v_gene: TRBV20-1; abundance: NA; d_gene: TRBD1; CDR3nt: TGCAGTGCTAAGATCGGGACAGCCATGAACACTGAAGCTTTCTTT; CDR3aa: CSAKIGTAMNTEAFF
j_gene: TRBJ1-1; v_gene: TRBV5-1; abundance: many; d_gene: NA; CDR3nt: TGCGCCAGCAGCTTGGAAGGTTCGAACACTGAAGCTTTCTTT; CDR3aa: CASSLEGSNTEAFF
j_gene: TRBJ2-3; v_gene: TRBV6-1; abundance: many; d_gene: NA; CDR3nt: TGTGCCAGCAAGACAGGTGGGGGCACAGATACGCAGTATTTT; CDR3aa: CASKTGGGTDTQYF
j_gene: TRBJ2-5; v_gene: TRBV6-5; abundance: few; d_gene: TRBD2; CDR3nt: TGTGCCAGCAGTTACTCCACCCCAGGACTAGCGGGAGGTCAAGAGACCCAGTACTTC; CDR3aa: CASSYSTPGLAGGQETQYF
j_gene: TRBJ2-1; v_gene: TRBV7-2; abundance: many; d_gene: NA; CDR3nt: TGTGCCAGCAGCTTAGAGCCTCGACGGGAGCAGTTCTTC; CDR3aa: CASSLEPRREQFF
j_gene: TRBJ1-1; v_gene: TRBV12-3/TRBV12-4; abundance: few; d_gene: TRBD1; CDR3nt: TGTGCCAGCAGTTTAAGAGCCGCAGGGGGAAACACTGAAGCTTTCTTT; CDR3aa: CASSLRAAGGNTEAFF
j_gene: TRBJ2-1; v_gene: TRBV6-1; abundance: few; d_gene: NA; CDR3nt: TGTGCCAGCAGTCCCGACCAGACCTTATACAATGAGCAGTTCTTC; CDR3aa: CASSPDQTLYNEQFF
j_gene: TRBJ2-7; v_gene: TRBV7-2; abundance: few; d_gene: NA; CDR3nt: TGTGCCAGCAGCTTAAGGACAACCTACGAGCAGTACTTC; CDR3aa: CASSLRTTYEQYF
j_gene: TRBJ2-7; v_gene: TRBV5-6; abundance: few; d_gene: TRBD2; CDR3nt: TGTGCCAGCAGCTTGACCGAGGACGGTGTAGCGGGAAGTTCCTTC; CDR3aa: CASSLTEDGVAGSSF
j_gene: TRBJ2-1; v_gene: TRBV12-3/TRBV12-4; abundance: few; d_gene: NA; CDR3nt: TGTGCCAGCAGTTCCCAGGCCCCGCTCTACAATGAGCAGTTCTTC; CDR3aa: CASSSQAPLYNEQFF
j_gene: TRBJ2-7; v_gene: TRBV7-2; abundance: NA; d_gene: NA; CDR3nt: TGTGCCAGCAGCATAAGGACTTTATCCTACGAGCAGTACTTC; CDR3aa: CASSIRTLSYEQYF
j_gene: TRBJ2-7; v_gene: TRBV20-1; abundance: NA; d_gene: TRBD2; CDR3nt: TGCAGTGCTAGGGCTAGCGGGAGTAGGTACGAGCAGTACTTC; CDR3aa: CSARASGSRYEQYF
j_gene: TRBJ2-1; v_gene: TRBV20-1; abundance: NA; d_gene: TRBD1; CDR3nt: TGCAGTGCTACCCCGGGACAGGGATTCTTC; CDR3aa: CSATPGQGFF
j_gene: TRBJ1-5; v_gene: TRBV12-3/TRBV12-4; abundance: NA; d_gene: TRBD1; CDR3nt: TGTGCCAGCAGTTCCGGGACAGGGGTTAGCAATCAGCCCCAGCATTTT; CDR3aa: CASSSGTGVSNQPQHF
j_gene: TRBJ2-1; v_gene: TRBV7-2; abundance: NA; d_gene: TRBD2; CDR3nt: TGTGCCAGCAGCTTAGCCCCTAGCGGGCTAAATGAGCAGTTCTTC; CDR3aa: CASSLAPSGLNEQFF
j_gene: TRBJ1-2; v_gene: TRBV15; abundance: NA; d_gene: NA; CDR3nt: TGTGCCACCAGCAGAGATCTCGGAGGATCCAACTATGGCTACACCTTC; CDR3aa: CATSRDLGGSNYGYTF
j_gene: TRBJ1-1; v_gene: TRBV20-1; abundance: many; d_gene: NA; CDR3nt: TGCAGTGCTCATACCCCCGGGAACACTGAAGCTTTCTTT; CDR3aa: CSAHTPGNTEAFF
j_gene: TRBJ1-1; v_gene: TRBV3-1; abundance: NA; d_gene: NA; CDR3nt: TGTGCCAGCAGCCTGGGTGTGACTGAAGCTTTCTTT; CDR3aa: CASSLGVTEAFF
j_gene: TRBJ1-5; v_gene: TRBV12-3/TRBV12-4; abundance: NA; d_gene: NA; CDR3nt: TGTGCCAGCACCTCCGGGCCCCGCAATCAGCCCCAGCATTTT; CDR3aa: CASTSGPRNQPQHF
j_gene: TRBJ2-3; v_gene: TRBV4-3; abundance: NA; d_gene: TRBD2; CDR3nt: TGCGCCAGCAGCCAACGCCTTACTAGCGGGAGCACAGATACGCAGTATTTT; CDR3aa: CASSQRLTSGSTDTQYF
j_gene: TRBJ2-1; v_gene: TRBV6-6; abundance: few; d_gene: TRBD1; CDR3nt: TGTGCCAGCAGTTACGGACAGGGAGGTGAGCAGTTCTTC; CDR3aa: CASSYGQGGEQFF
j_gene: TRBJ2-3; v_gene: TRBV4-1; abundance: few; d_gene: NA; CDR3nt: TGCGCCAGCAGCAAAAGAGGGCCTAGCGGCACAGATACGCAGTATTTT; CDR3aa: CASSKRGPSGTDTQYF
j_gene: TRBJ1-1; v_gene: TRBV6-5; abundance: NA; d_gene: NA; CDR3nt: TGTGCCAGCAGTTACCGACAGACCTACGACACTGAAGCTTTCTTT; CDR3aa: CASSYRQTYDTEAFF
j_gene: TRBJ2-1; v_gene: TRBV7-2; abundance: few; d_gene: NA; CDR3nt: TGTGCCAGCAGCTTAAGGGTCGGGGGAGCGAATGAGCAGTTCTTC; CDR3aa: CASSLRVGGANEQFF
j_gene: TRBJ2-5; v_gene: TRBV18; abundance: once; d_gene: NA; CDR3nt: TGTGCCAGCTCACCAAGGACAGTGAGGTCCCAAGAGACCCAGTACTTC; CDR3aa: CASSPRTVRSQETQYF
j_gene: TRBJ1-1; v_gene: TRBV20-1; abundance: many; d_gene: TRBD1; CDR3nt: TGCAGTGCCTCTGGGACAGGGGCTTACCTGAACACTGAAGCTTTCTTT; CDR3aa: CSASGTGAYLNTEAFF
j_gene: TRBJ2-3; v_gene: TRBV12-3/TRBV12-4; abundance: few; d_gene: TRBD2; CDR3nt: TGTGCCAGCAGCGCTGGGACTAGCGGGAGAAGCACAGATACGCAGTATTTT; CDR3aa: CASSAGTSGRSTDTQYF
j_gene: TRBJ2-1; v_gene: TRBV7-6; abundance: NA; d_gene: TRBD2; CDR3nt: TGTGCCAGCAGCTTAGTGCTTCTAGCGGACTACAATGAGCAGTTCTTC; CDR3aa: CASSLVLLADYNEQFF
j_gene: TRBJ1-2; v_gene: TRBV30; abundance: NA; d_gene: NA; CDR3nt: TGTGCCTGGAGTGAAACGGATTATGGCTACACCTTC; CDR3aa: CAWSETDYGYTF
j_gene: TRBJ2-5; v_gene: TRBV20-1; abundance: few; d_gene: NA; CDR3nt: TGCAGTGCTCCAGGACAGTGGGAGACCCAGTACTTC; CDR3aa: CSAPGQWETQYF
j_gene: TRBJ2-1; v_gene: TRBV5-4; abundance: NA; d_gene: NA; CDR3nt: TGTGCCAGCAGCTTCAGCGGAACAACCTACAATGAGCAGTTCTTC; CDR3aa: CASSFSGTTYNEQFF
j_gene: TRBJ1-2; v_gene: TRBV19; abundance: few; d_gene: NA; CDR3nt: TGTGCCAGTAGTATTGCCCGGGGATCCTATGGCTACACCTTC; CDR3aa: CASSIARGSYGYTF
j_gene: TRBJ1-4; v_gene: TRBV6-1; abundance: NA; d_gene: NA; CDR3nt: TGTGCCAGCAGCCGGGACATAGGTGAAAAACTGTTTTTT; CDR3aa: CASSRDIGEKLFF
j_gene: TRBJ2-7; v_gene: TRBV7-2; abundance: NA; d_gene: NA; CDR3nt: TGTGCCAGCACCTATCGGGCGGGTAACTACGAGCAGTACTTC; CDR3aa: CASTYRAGNYEQYF
j_gene: TRBJ2-7; v_gene: TRBV11-2; abundance: few; d_gene: TRBD2; CDR3nt: TGTGCCAGCAGCCCTCCATTAGCGGGAGGGTGGGGCTACGAGCAGTACTTC; CDR3aa: CASSPPLAGGWGYEQYF
j_gene: TRBJ2-4; v_gene: TRBV6-1; abundance: few; d_gene: TRBD2; CDR3nt: TGTGCCAGCACCCTAAGGGCCGGGAGGGACATTCAGTACTTC; CDR3aa: CASTLRAGRDIQYF
j_gene: TRBJ2-1; v_gene: TRBV7-9; abundance: few; d_gene: TRBD2; CDR3nt: TGTGCCAGCACCCTAGGGCAAGCGGGAGGGAGAAATGAGCAGTTCTTC; CDR3aa: CASTLGQAGGRNEQFF
j_gene: TRBJ2-3; v_gene: TRBV6-1; abundance: NA; d_gene: TRBD2; CDR3nt: TGTGCCAGCAGCCACCAACTAGCGAACACAGATACGCAGTATTTT; CDR3aa: CASSHQLANTDTQYF
j_gene: TRBJ2-7; v_gene: TRBV24-1; abundance: NA; d_gene: TRBD1; CDR3nt: TGTGCCACCAGTGAAGGGACAGCGCTTGTGTACGGGCAGTACTTC; CDR3aa: CATSEGTALVYGQYF
j_gene: TRBJ2-3; v_gene: TRBV4-3; abundance: NA; d_gene: TRBD2; CDR3nt: TGCGCCAGCAGCCAAGCCGGGACTAGCGGGAGGGTAGATACGCAGTATTTT; CDR3aa: CASSQAGTSGRVDTQYF